The 4 T cell receptor beta chains below come from one sample, sequenced in a study of T cell responses to AZD1222 COVID-19 vaccine. The protocol was immunoSEQ multiplex PCR, while the TCRdb copy is restricted to in-frame clones and leaves out a portion. The repertoire includes roughly 180,000 clones, roughly nine tenths of them detected once, and about 1.9% sits in the top ten. The sequences come from peripheral blood, collected on day 0 of AZD1222 vaccination. These receptors all come from an adult in good health.

The chain joins TRBV3-1 (or the pseudogene TRBV3-2) to TRBJ1-5; TRBD1 matches 8 bases. Trimming took 1 base from V and 5 from J; bases not matched to a gene: 10. There are 17 residues in the CDR3. Germline V CDR1 and CDR2: LGHDT, YNNKEL (reference sequence). The CDR3 region is CASSQGKGQDYYQPQHF. The DNA for the CDR3 is TGTGCCAGCAGCCAAGGGAAGGGACAGGACTATTATCAGCCCCAGCATTTT.

CDR3 sequence (DNA): TGTGCCAGCAGTTTTCCTCTGGGGGGGGAGCAGTTCTTC. Its protein is CASSFPLGGEQFF. The chain links TRBV12-3 or TRBV12-4 to TRBJ2-1; 7 positions agree with TRBD2. V gave up 3 bases and J gave up 10 bases; unmatched junction bases: 6. The CDR3 is made up of 13 amino acids.

The genes are TRBV10-3 and TRBJ1-6; 10 bases match TRBD1. The CDR3 is 17 residues long. Germline V gives CDR1 ENHRY, CDR2 SYGVKD. V lost 0 bases and J lost 7; bases outside the gene matches: 6. Here the CDR3 DNA reads TGTGCCATCAGTGAGTCGAGACCGGGACAGGGGAATTCACCCCTCCACTTT. Residues: CAISESRPGQGNSPLHF.

This chain joins TRBV30 and TRBJ1-2, with D uncertain. There are 12 residues in the CDR3. V was shortened by 2 bases and J by 3 bases, with 7 bases between the two germline ends. Per germline, CDR1 GTSNPN and CDR2 SVGIG (reference sequence). CDR3 region: CAWSKDHYGYTF. In nucleotides, the CDR3 is TGTGCCTGGAGTAAGGATCACTATGGCTACACCTTC.